The entry below gives a single T cell receptor (beta chain) sequence along with its context. Its antigen remains unknown. Between the trimmed V and J ends, which lost 7 bases and 6 bases, there was a span of 9 bases. This CDR3 has 11 amino acids. Per the germline V gene, CDR1 is LNHDA and CDR2 is SQIVND (reference sequence). Assay used: immunoSEQ multiplex PCR; TCRdb lists only in-frame clones, some missing. The data hold 40,000 to 45,000 clones, with 90% to 95% observed a single time. This sample was taken from a study of T cells in tuberculosis. Whole-study results and caveats: Selection depended on which cryopreserved specimens were available. Shorter CDR3-alpha in active tuberculosis partly drove smaller distances. GEM motif frequencies gave over 55% accuracy; the GMM repertoire gave 80% to 90%.

The sequencing sample was made of PBMCs. This sequence originates from a donor between 10 and 35 years old with latent tuberculosis or without tuberculosis infection. The gene calls are TRBV19 and TRBJ1-1; D not certain. DNA of the CDR3: TGTGCCAGTAAGAGGAGAGCTGAAGCTTTCTTT. This translates into CASKRRAEAFF.